Each of the 10 T cell receptor beta chains below was sequenced from the same sample in a study of shared clonotypes between healthy human individuals. Terminally differentiated effector memory CD45RA+ cells were excluded by CCR7 positive selection of CD45RO-negative cells. TCRdb's copy holds only in-frame clones and misses some; the assay was immunoSEQ multiplex PCR. This table has about 2.2 million clones, roughly 95% appearing once. The specimen sequenced was naive CD8+ T cells from PBMCs. These receptors came from a man between 18 and 29 years old in good health. Some clones in this sample may be carry-over from other donors' samples.

V is TRBV29-1 and J is TRBJ2-5; 7 nucleotides agree with TRBD2. Germline V gene sequence: CDR1 SQVTM, CDR2 ANQGSEA. CDR3 length: 16 amino acids. V was clipped by 0 bases and J by 1 base; unmatched bases: 8. This CDR3 reads CSVEEGRGWGQETQYF. The CDR3 DNA reads TGCAGCGTTGAAGAAGGGAGGGGTTGGGGCCAAGAGACCCAGTACTTC.

J is TRBJ2-1 and V is TRBV7-9; D is possibly TRBD1 (7 bases). This CDR3 has 14 amino acids. V shed 3 bases and J shed 7 bases, with 13 bases lying between them. Germline CDR1 is SEHNR and CDR2 is FQNEAQ (reference sequence). CDR3: CASSFQGGKNEQFF. The CDR3 DNA reads TGTGCCAGCAGCTTCCAGGGGGGTAAGAATGAGCAGTTCTTC. Using reference TRBV7-9 and TRBJ2-1 for the parts outside the CDR3, the full variable domain is DTGVSQNPRHKITKRGQNVTFRCDPISEHNRLYWYRQTLGQGPEFLTYFQNEAQLEKSRLLSDRFSAERPKGSFSTLEIQRTEQGDSAMYLCASSFQGGKNEQFFGPGTRLTVL.

This chain connects TRBV23-1 to TRBJ2-5; 8 bases map to TRBD1. TRBV23-1 is identified as an open reading frame with a role that is uncertain. The CDR3 totals 17 residues. Trimming at V came to 4 bases and at J to 5 bases, leaving 15 bases not matched to a gene. Here the CDR3 DNA reads TGCGCCAGCAGTCTTAAGACTGCCCAGGGGGCAGGGGAGACCCAGTACTTC. Translating it yields CASSLKTAQGAGETQYF.

V usage is TRBV30 and J usage is TRBJ1-2; possibly TRBD1 for D (5 bases). Trimming cost V 8 bases and J 2 bases, with 21 bases left between them. Germline V gene data show CDR1 as GTSNPN and CDR2 as SVGIG (reference sequence). This CDR3 comprises 15 residues. The CDR3 is CAQQFPYEGNYGYTF. CDR3 DNA sequence: TGTGCCCAACAATTCCCCTATGAGGGGAACTATGGCTACACCTTC.

The chain recombines TRBV7-9 with TRBJ1-3; D might be TRBD1 (5 bases). This CDR3 spans 13 amino acids. Trimming removed 8 bases from V and 0 bases from J, with 8 bases in between. From germline, CDR1 is SEHNR and CDR2 FQNEAQ (reference sequence). The CDR3 nucleotides read TGTGCCAGCCGGGGGGACTCTGGAAACACCATATATTTT. Translated: CASRGDSGNTIYF. Together with reference TRBV7-9 and TRBJ1-3, the CDR3 gives the full variable domain: DTGVSQNPRHKITKRGQNVTFRCDPISEHNRLYWYRQTLGQGPEFLTYFQNEAQLEKSRLLSDRFSAERPKGSFSTLEIQRTEQGDSAMYLCASRGDSGNTIYFGEGSWLTVV.

The chain combines TRBV10-3 with TRBJ1-1; tentatively, D is TRBD1 (6 bases). From germline, CDR1 is ENHRY and CDR2 SYGVKD. The CDR3 runs 18 residues. The V end lost 3 bases, the J end lost 0 bases, and 20 bases lay between the germline ends. The CDR3 coding sequence is TGTGCCATCAGTGAAGGATTGGACAGCGCCGCCATGAACACTGAAGCTTTCTTT. This gives the protein CAISEGLDSAAMNTEAFF.

This chain joins TRBV11-3 and TRBJ2-1; the match to TRBD2 covers 13 bases. Germline V gene sequence: CDR1 SGHNT, CDR2 YENEEA. CDR3 length equals 17 residues. V dropped 3 bases and J dropped 2; count of bases not matched to a gene: 4. CDR3 sequence (DNA): TGTGCCAGCAGCTTTACGGGACTAGCGGGAACCTACAATGAGCAGTTCTTC. It codes for CASSFTGLAGTYNEQFF.

The chain employs TRBV27 and TRBJ2-7; 8 nucleotides line up with TRBD2. V shed 5 bases and J 7 bases; nucleotides not matched to a gene: 4. Germline V gene data show CDR1 as MNHEY and CDR2 as SMNVEV (reference sequence). The CDR3 covers 12 residues. This chain's CDR3 is CASSTPGGEQYF. Here the CDR3 DNA reads TGTGCCAGCAGTACCCCGGGGGGGGAGCAGTACTTC.

The chain couples TRBV4-3 to TRBJ2-7, with D possibly being TRBD2 (5 bases). V was shortened by 2 bases and J by 3 bases, with 11 bases between the two germline ends. Germline assignment: CDR1 LGHNA and CDR2 YSLEER. The CDR3 consists of 14 residues. CDR3 sequence reads: CASSQHGRSYEQYF. The CDR3 nucleotides are TGCGCCAGCAGCCAACATGGGAGAAGCTACGAGCAGTACTTC.

The V and J genes are TRBV28 and TRBJ1-1; no definite D call. CDR1 MDHEN and CDR2 SYDVKM come from the germline V gene. Trimming shortened V by 3 bases and J by 6 bases, and 14 bases separated the two germline ends. The CDR3 is 14 residues long. CDR3 residues: CASSFGIGGAEAFF. The CDR3 nucleotides are TGTGCCAGCAGTTTCGGGATTGGAGGAGCTGAAGCTTTCTTT.